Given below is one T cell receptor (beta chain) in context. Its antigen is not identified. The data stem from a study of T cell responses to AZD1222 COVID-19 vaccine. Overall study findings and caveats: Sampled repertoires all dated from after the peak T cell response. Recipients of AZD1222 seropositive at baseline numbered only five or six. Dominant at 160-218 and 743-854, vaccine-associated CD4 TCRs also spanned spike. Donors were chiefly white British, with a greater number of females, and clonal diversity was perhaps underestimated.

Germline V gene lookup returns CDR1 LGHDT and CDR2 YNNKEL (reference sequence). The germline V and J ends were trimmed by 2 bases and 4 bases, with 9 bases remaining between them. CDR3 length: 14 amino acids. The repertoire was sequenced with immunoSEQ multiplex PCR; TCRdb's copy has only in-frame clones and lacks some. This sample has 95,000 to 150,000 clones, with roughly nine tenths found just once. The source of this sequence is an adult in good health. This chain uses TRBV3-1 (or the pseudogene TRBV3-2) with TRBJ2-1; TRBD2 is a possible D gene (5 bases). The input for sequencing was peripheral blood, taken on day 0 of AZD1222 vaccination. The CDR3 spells CASSQQADYNEQFF. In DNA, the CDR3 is TGTGCCAGCAGCCAACAAGCGGATTACAATGAGCAGTTCTTC.